A selection of T cell receptor beta chains follows, all from one sample in a study of response to subunit inactivated influenza vaccine. TCRdb independently ran MiXCR on the RT-PCR reads; one entry per CDR3 protein. The repertoire consists of approximately 170,000 distinct CDR3 sequences, with approximately 15% occurring once and the leading ten covering 26%. This specimen consisted of CD8+ T cells sorted from PBMCs, obtained less than 6 days after vaccination. The receptors here all came from a man between 45 and 60 years old who received an inactivated influenza vaccine. The CDR3 runs from the conserved cysteine through the conserved F or W. A D gene is named only where the DNA matches it firmly. Part of the rows lack a size; the others show once, few, many or a class for expanded clones.

j_gene: TRBJ2-7; abundance: few; v_gene: TRBV28; d_gene: NA; CDR3nt: TGTGCCAGCAGTTTATTGGACGGTGGCTACGAGCAGTACTTC; CDR3aa: CASSLLDGGYEQYF
j_gene: TRBJ2-5; abundance: few; v_gene: TRBV7-3; d_gene: NA; CDR3nt: TGTGCCAGCAGCTTAGACCGGAAGACCCAGTACTTC; CDR3aa: CASSLDRKTQYF
j_gene: TRBJ2-1; abundance: many; v_gene: TRBV6-2/TRBV6-3; d_gene: TRBD2; CDR3nt: TGTGCCAGCAGTTACTACCCGGGAGGTGAGCAGTTCTTC; CDR3aa: CASSYYPGGEQFF
j_gene: TRBJ2-7; abundance: few; v_gene: TRBV4-1; d_gene: NA; CDR3nt: TGCGCCAGCAGCCCCCGAACGCCGTTGGACGAGCAGTACTTC; CDR3aa: CASSPRTPLDEQYF
j_gene: TRBJ2-1; abundance: NA; v_gene: TRBV9; d_gene: TRBD2; CDR3nt: TGTGCCAGCAGCGTAGGTGGTAGCGGGAGTTACAATGAGCAGTTCTTC; CDR3aa: CASSVGGSGSYNEQFF
j_gene: TRBJ1-2; abundance: few; v_gene: TRBV14; d_gene: NA; CDR3nt: TGTGCCAGCAGCCTCAGGGACGGGCCTAACTATGGCTACACCTTC; CDR3aa: CASSLRDGPNYGYTF
j_gene: TRBJ1-3; abundance: NA; v_gene: TRBV29-1; d_gene: NA; CDR3nt: TGCAGCGTTGAAAGAGGGGGGGACACGGTGTTT; CDR3aa: CSVERGGDTVF
j_gene: TRBJ2-3; abundance: few; v_gene: TRBV29-1; d_gene: NA; CDR3nt: TGCAGCCTTTCTCGGGCCCAGAGCACAGATACGCAGTATTTT; CDR3aa: CSLSRAQSTDTQYF
j_gene: TRBJ2-3; abundance: many; v_gene: TRBV4-1; d_gene: TRBD2; CDR3nt: TGCGCCAGCAGCCAGGCGGGGGAGACAGATACGCAGTATTTT; CDR3aa: CASSQAGETDTQYF
j_gene: TRBJ2-7; abundance: NA; v_gene: TRBV12-3/TRBV12-4; d_gene: NA; CDR3nt: TGTGCCAGCACCCCAAACTTAGCGGAAACCTACGAGCAGTACTTC; CDR3aa: CASTPNLAETYEQYF
j_gene: TRBJ2-5; abundance: NA; v_gene: TRBV28; d_gene: TRBD2; CDR3nt: TGTGCCAGCACCGGGACTAGCGACAGTGTGGAGACCCAGTACTTC; CDR3aa: CASTGTSDSVETQYF
j_gene: TRBJ2-3; abundance: few; v_gene: TRBV28; d_gene: NA; CDR3nt: TGTGCCAGCAGTTTAGGAGGGTCCGCCGATACGCAGTATTTT; CDR3aa: CASSLGGSADTQYF
j_gene: TRBJ2-7; abundance: NA; v_gene: TRBV2; d_gene: TRBD2; CDR3nt: TGTGCCACAGCTACTAGCGGGGGAGCTAAACGCTACGAGCAGTACTTC; CDR3aa: CATATSGGAKRYEQYF
j_gene: TRBJ1-1; abundance: few; v_gene: TRBV11-2; d_gene: TRBD1; CDR3nt: TGTGCCAGCAGCTCCGGGACAGGCAAAGCTTTCTTT; CDR3aa: CASSSGTGKAFF
j_gene: TRBJ2-1; abundance: few; v_gene: TRBV12-3/TRBV12-4; d_gene: TRBD2; CDR3nt: TGTGCCAGCAGTTTATCGGGACTAGCGGGAGGAGATGAGCAGTTCTTC; CDR3aa: CASSLSGLAGGDEQFF
j_gene: TRBJ2-2; abundance: few; v_gene: TRBV28; d_gene: TRBD2; CDR3nt: TGTGCCAGCAGTTTATTGGGTCCTAGCGGGCCGGCCGGGGAGCTGTTTTTT; CDR3aa: CASSLLGPSGPAGELFF
j_gene: TRBJ1-3; abundance: few; v_gene: TRBV20-1; d_gene: NA; CDR3nt: TGCAGTGCTAGATCGCGGGCTTCACCTGGGCTCCCCGGAAACACCATATATTTT; CDR3aa: CSARSRASPGLPGNTIYF
j_gene: TRBJ2-3; abundance: NA; v_gene: TRBV27; d_gene: NA; CDR3nt: TGTGCCAGCAGTTTAGCTATATCTAGCACAGATACGCAGTATTTT; CDR3aa: CASSLAISSTDTQYF
j_gene: TRBJ2-7; abundance: NA; v_gene: TRBV5-1; d_gene: TRBD1; CDR3nt: TGCGCCAGCAGCTCAAACCCTGGGACAGCTCCCAACGAGCAGTACTTC; CDR3aa: CASSSNPGTAPNEQYF
j_gene: TRBJ2-2; abundance: NA; v_gene: TRBV20-1; d_gene: TRBD2; CDR3nt: TGCAGTGCTAGAGATCTGGGGGGCGGGAGGTTCGGGGAGCTGTTTTTT; CDR3aa: CSARDLGGGRFGELFF
j_gene: TRBJ2-7; abundance: NA; v_gene: TRBV15; d_gene: TRBD2; CDR3nt: TGTGCCACCAGCAGTGGCCTAGCGGGTGAGCAGTACTTC; CDR3aa: CATSSGLAGEQYF
j_gene: TRBJ2-1; abundance: few; v_gene: TRBV27; d_gene: NA; CDR3nt: TGTGCCAGCAGTTTGGTTTTTGGGCGGCTCAATGAGCAGTTCTTC; CDR3aa: CASSLVFGRLNEQFF
j_gene: TRBJ2-3; abundance: NA; v_gene: TRBV7-9; d_gene: NA; CDR3nt: TGTGCCAGCAGCCCAAAGAGCACAGATACGCAGTATTTT; CDR3aa: CASSPKSTDTQYF
j_gene: TRBJ2-6; abundance: NA; v_gene: TRBV4-2; d_gene: NA; CDR3nt: TGTGCCAGCAGCCAAGTGATCTCTGGGGCCAACGTCCTGACTTTC; CDR3aa: CASSQVISGANVLTF
j_gene: TRBJ1-1; abundance: NA; v_gene: TRBV9; d_gene: NA; CDR3nt: TGTGCCAGCAGCGTGGGCGCGTACACTGAAGCTTTCTTT; CDR3aa: CASSVGAYTEAFF
j_gene: TRBJ2-4; abundance: few; v_gene: TRBV12-3/TRBV12-4; d_gene: NA; CDR3nt: TGTGCCAGCAGTTCCCTTCTCTCGTGGGAGGTAGCCAAAAACATTCAGTACTTC; CDR3aa: CASSSLLSWEVAKNIQYF
j_gene: TRBJ2-6; abundance: NA; v_gene: TRBV12-3/TRBV12-4; d_gene: TRBD1; CDR3nt: TGTGCCAGCAGTTCCCCAATCCGGGACAGGAACTCTGGGGCCAACGTCCTGACTTTC; CDR3aa: CASSSPIRDRNSGANVLTF
j_gene: TRBJ1-2; abundance: NA; v_gene: TRBV6-2/TRBV6-3; d_gene: NA; CDR3nt: TGTGCCAGCCCTCGGGGGGGGGTTGGCTACACCTTC; CDR3aa: CASPRGGVGYTF
j_gene: TRBJ2-1; abundance: few; v_gene: TRBV4-3; d_gene: NA; CDR3nt: TGCGCCAGCAGCCAAGAGGCGACAAGGACCTACAATGAGCAGTTCTTC; CDR3aa: CASSQEATRTYNEQFF
j_gene: TRBJ2-3; abundance: few; v_gene: TRBV6-6; d_gene: NA; CDR3nt: TGTGCCAGCAGTTTGGACCGCACAGATACGCAGTATTTT; CDR3aa: CASSLDRTDTQYF
j_gene: TRBJ2-3; abundance: NA; v_gene: TRBV6-2/TRBV6-3; d_gene: NA; CDR3nt: TGTGCCAGTAATGGGGTTAGCGGCACAGATACGCAGTATTTT; CDR3aa: CASNGVSGTDTQYF
j_gene: TRBJ2-4; abundance: NA; v_gene: TRBV5-1; d_gene: NA; CDR3nt: TGCGCCAGCAGCTCGACAGGTGGGGAGACACCGGACATTCAGTACTTC; CDR3aa: CASSSTGGETPDIQYF
j_gene: TRBJ1-2; abundance: NA; v_gene: TRBV7-9; d_gene: NA; CDR3nt: TGTGCCAGCAGCATAGTGGGGGGGGCGGACGGCTACACCTTC; CDR3aa: CASSIVGGADGYTF
j_gene: TRBJ1-2; abundance: NA; v_gene: TRBV2; d_gene: NA; CDR3nt: TGTGCCAGCAGGTACCGGGACACGTACTATGGCTACACCTTC; CDR3aa: CASRYRDTYYGYTF
j_gene: TRBJ2-3; abundance: many; v_gene: TRBV6-1; d_gene: NA; CDR3nt: TGTGCCAGCAGCTTCAGTCTAATAAGCACAGATACGCAGTATTTT; CDR3aa: CASSFSLISTDTQYF
j_gene: TRBJ2-5; abundance: many; v_gene: TRBV4-3; d_gene: NA; CDR3nt: TGCGCCAGCAGCCAAGATCGACGGGAGCAAGAGACCCAGTACTTC; CDR3aa: CASSQDRREQETQYF
j_gene: TRBJ1-1; abundance: NA; v_gene: TRBV29-1; d_gene: NA; CDR3nt: TGCAGCGTCTCAGAGAGCTTCCCCTTGAACACTGAAGCTTTCTTT; CDR3aa: CSVSESFPLNTEAFF
j_gene: TRBJ1-5; abundance: NA; v_gene: TRBV6-1; d_gene: NA; CDR3nt: TGTGCCAGCAGTGAAGTGGGGGTAACAGGCAATCAGCCCCAGCATTTT; CDR3aa: CASSEVGVTGNQPQHF
j_gene: TRBJ2-3; abundance: many; v_gene: TRBV15; d_gene: NA; CDR3nt: TGTGCCACCAGCAGAGATGCCTCCCTGAGCACTGGTAGCACAGATACGCAGTATTTT; CDR3aa: CATSRDASLSTGSTDTQYF
j_gene: TRBJ2-2; abundance: many; v_gene: TRBV15; d_gene: TRBD2; CDR3nt: TGTGCCACCCCCGGGAGGGACGGTGCGAACACCGGGGAGCTGTTTTTT; CDR3aa: CATPGRDGANTGELFF